This entry lists 24 T cell receptor beta chains sequenced from one sample in a study of metastatic and nonmetastatic thyroid tumors. MiXCR re-clonotyped the PCR reads for TCRdb. The sample includes 20,000 to 25,000 clones, approximately 20% of them seen just once. No treatment of any kind had been given to any patient before thyroid surgery. Sequencing input: blood. These receptors were collected from a male donor with papillary thyroid cancer or a benign thyroid nodule (not recorded which). Some clones in this sample may be carry-over from other donors' samples.

This clone occurred many times. The chain links TRBV7-9 to TRBJ2-7; unclear D gene. Looked up from germline, CDR1 is SEHNR and CDR2 is FQNEAQ (reference sequence). This CDR3 comprises 15 residues. The V end lost 1 base, the J end lost 2 bases, and 12 bases lay between the germline ends. The CDR3 region is CASSLGKPSTYEQYF. The CDR3 nucleotides read TGTGCCAGCAGCTTAGGGAAACCGAGCACCTACGAGCAGTACTTC.

This clone was found many times. V and J are TRBV5-1 and TRBJ1-6, with 8 positions matching TRBD1. Germline CDR1 reads SGHRS; CDR2 reads YFSETQ. The CDR3 consists of 15 residues. Losses at the gene ends were 0 bases for V and 9 bases for J; bases not matched to a gene: 5. The CDR3 loop reads CASSLAAGTGSPLHF. DNA of the CDR3: TGCGCCAGCAGCTTGGCCGCCGGGACAGGTTCACCCCTCCACTTT.

The CDR3 reads CASSRMTGFYEQYF. The CDR3, as DNA: TGTGCCAGCAGTAGGATGACAGGTTTCTACGAGCAGTACTTC. The V gene is TRBV6-2 or TRBV6-3, the J gene TRBJ2-7, with D perhaps matching TRBD1 (6 bases). Germline values: CDR1 MNHEY, CDR2 SVGEGT. V lost 5 bases and J lost 3, with 14 bases in between. CDR3 length: 14 amino acids.

The rearrangement uses TRBV28 and TRBJ1-2; the match to TRBD1 covers 8 bases. CDR3 length equals 12 residues. Trimming took 5 bases from V and 8 from J; bases not matched to a gene: 4. Germline-derived CDR1 and CDR2 are MDHEN and SYDVKM. CDR3 region: CASSRQGLGYTF. Written as DNA, the CDR3 is TGTGCCAGCAGTCGACAGGGGCTCGGCTACACCTTC.

The chain's CDR3 is CAMSDPRGRGGYTF. CDR3 DNA: TGTGCCATGTCCGATCCCCGGGGGAGGGGTGGCTACACCTTC. This sequence joins TRBV10-3 and TRBJ1-2, with a weak D call TRBD1 (5 bases). Per the germline V gene, CDR1 is ENHRY and CDR2 is SYGVKD. The CDR3 length is 14 residues. The V end lost 9 bases, the J end lost 7 bases, and 21 bases lay between the germline ends.

This clone was found many times. The chain combines TRBV9 with TRBJ1-1; TRBD1 matches at 7 bases. Losses at the gene ends were 4 bases for V and 8 bases for J; bases not matched to a gene: 5. This CDR3 has 12 amino acids. The germline CDR1 and CDR2 sequences are SGDLS and YYNGEE. This CDR3 reads CASSTQTGEAFF. CDR3 coding DNA: TGTGCCAGCAGCACACAGACAGGGGAAGCTTTCTTT.

This clone was seen many times. This sequence may be a read error, since a much larger clone differs from it by one base. This chain's CDR3 is CASSRLGGGLRQYF. CDR3 nucleotide sequence: TGCGCCAGCAGCCGTCTAGGGGGAGGTCTAAGGCAGTATTTT. The chain links TRBV4-1 to TRBJ2-3, with D perhaps given as TRBD1 or TRBD2 (6 bases each). Germline V gene sequence: CDR1 MGHRA, CDR2 YSYEKL. The CDR3 totals 14 residues. Deletions cut 4 bases from V and 11 bases from J, with 19 bases between.

This clone was counted at least ten times. CDR3 DNA: TGCAGTGCAAGGAGGTGGGACAGCAATCAGCCCCAGCATTTT. Amino acids: CSARRWDSNQPQHF. The V gene is TRBV20-1, the J gene TRBJ1-5, with D possibly being TRBD1 (5 bases). Deletions cut 6 bases from V and 1 base from J, with 13 bases between. Germline assignment: CDR1 DFQATT and CDR2 SNEGSKA (reference sequence). The CDR3 spans 14 residues.

This clone was counted at least ten times. The CDR3 nucleotides read TGTGCCATTCGGACAGGGGATAATTCACCCCTCCACTTT. Its protein is CAIRTGDNSPLHF. The V call is TRBV7-9, the J call TRBJ1-6, with 9 nucleotides matching TRBD1. Germline values: CDR1 SEHNR, CDR2 FQNEAQ (reference sequence). With 10 bases clipped from V and 5 bases from J, the junction kept 3 bases outside the gene matches. This CDR3 comprises 13 residues.

This clone is labeled medium-sized. V is TRBV19 and J is TRBJ1-2; maybe TRBD1 (5 bases). Germline V gene lookup returns CDR1 LNHDA and CDR2 SQIVND (reference sequence). The V end was cut by 4 bases, the J end by 5 bases, with 11 bases between. There are 13 residues in the CDR3. CDR3 bases: TGTGCCAGTAGTACACCGGGACTATATGGCTACACCTTC. Protein: CASSTPGLYGYTF.

This clone has more than one count but fewer than ten. The V call is TRBV12-3 or TRBV12-4, the J call TRBJ2-1; TRBD1 is a possible D gene (6 bases). This CDR3 contains 12 residues. V dropped 7 bases and J dropped 7 bases, with 11 bases sitting between them. Written as DNA, the CDR3 is TGTGCCAGCAACCGCCAGGGGAATGAGCAGTTCTTC. This codes for CASNRQGNEQFF.

This clone was seen many times. The rearrangement links TRBV7-3 to TRBJ2-7; 7 bases align to TRBD2. Trimming cost V 5 bases and J 3 bases; bases outside gene matches: 13. The CDR3 spans 16 residues. Per the germline V gene, CDR1 is SGHTA and CDR2 is FQGTGA. The DNA of the CDR3 is TGTGCCAGCAGCCCCCTAGCAGGCGGGAGTCACTACGAGCAGTACTTC. Its translation is CASSPLAGGSHYEQYF.

This clone occurred a few times. The rearrangement links TRBV10-1 to TRBJ2-7, with 7 nucleotides matching TRBD2. This CDR3 comprises 14 residues. In germline, CDR1 is WNHNN, CDR2 SYGVQD (reference sequence). Germline trimming cut 11 bases from V and 1 base from J; bases unmatched to any gene: 11. CDR3 DNA sequence: TGCGCCGGAGGGGCCCCGGGGGGATCCTACGAGCAGTACTTC. It specifies CAGGAPGGSYEQYF.

This clone was seen ten or more times. This chain joins TRBV29-1 and TRBJ2-3; possible D gene TRBD2, 5 bases. Germline V gives CDR1 SQVTM, CDR2 ANQGSEA. This CDR3 has 19 amino acids. Trimming removed 7 bases at V and 3 bases at J, with 32 bases between. CDR3 loop: CSATRPRARWERGTDTQYF. The CDR3 nucleotides read TGCAGCGCCACTCGCCCACGGGCCAGATGGGAGAGAGGTACAGATACGCAGTATTTT.

The table lists this clone with a few counts. This chain joins TRBV6-2 or TRBV6-3 and TRBJ2-3; no firm D call. Germline loops: CDR1 MNHEY, CDR2 SVGEGT. The germline V and J ends were trimmed by 4 bases and 6 bases, with 11 bases remaining between them. CDR3 length: 13 amino acids. The CDR3 region has the DNA TGTGCCAGCAGTTCTCAGCTAGGGGATACGCAGTATTTT. The encoded protein is CASSSQLGDTQYF.

This clone is labeled medium-sized. The DNA of the CDR3 is TGCGCCAGCAGTGAGTCTTCTCTAGCGGTTTACAATGAGCAGTTCTTC. This translates into CASSESSLAVYNEQFF. The rearrangement uses TRBV10-2 and TRBJ2-1; 7 bases are a match to TRBD2. V shed 0 bases and J 4 bases; nucleotides not matched to a gene: 6. The CDR3 runs to 16 residues. The germline CDR1 and CDR2 sequences are WSHSY and SAAADI.

This clone was recorded at least ten times. The chain recombines TRBV5-8 with TRBJ1-1, with D perhaps matching TRBD1 (5 bases). The CDR3 length is 12 residues. Germline lookup yields CDR1 SGHTS and CDR2 YDEGEE. Trimming took 3 bases from V and 6 from J, leaving 9 bases between them. The CDR3 here is CASSWGRSEAFF. In DNA, the CDR3 is TGTGCCAGCAGCTGGGGCAGGTCTGAAGCTTTCTTT.

Only a few counts were recorded for this clone. The chain carries TRBV6-4 and TRBJ1-2; D is possibly TRBD1 (5 bases). Germline CDR1 and CDR2: MRHNA and SNTAGT. V shed 11 bases and J shed 9 bases, with 31 bases lying between them. The CDR3 has 16 residues. CDR3 sequence: CAGILRDGGLLACYTF. For the CDR3, the DNA is TGTGCCGGCATCCTACGGGACGGGGGGTTACTAGCTTGCTACACCTTC.

At least ten counts were recorded for this clone. The V call is TRBV5-1, the J call TRBJ2-3; 8 nucleotides align to TRBD1. This CDR3 has 14 amino acids. From germline, CDR1 is SGHRS and CDR2 YFSETQ. V lost 4 bases, J lost 4 bases, and 5 bases stayed unmatched. CDR3 sequence reads: CASSPDRGADTQYF. The CDR3 DNA sequence: TGCGCCAGCAGCCCTGACAGGGGAGCAGATACGCAGTATTTT.

This clone has a handful of counts. The chain has TRBV28 and TRBJ2-1, with a possible D match to TRBD2 (6 bases). The ends were cut back, 8 bases at V and 0 bases at J, with 11 bases in the middle. Germline V CDR1 and CDR2: MDHEN, SYDVKM. The CDR3 is 14 amino acids. The CDR3 nucleotides are TGTGCCAGCGAACCCGGGGGCTCCTACAATGAGCAGTTCTTC. Residues: CASEPGGSYNEQFF.

In its sample, this clone was seen a few times. The V call is TRBV27, the J call TRBJ1-3; D call uncertain. The CDR3 spans 11 residues. V was pared by 7 bases and J by 4 bases, with 5 bases between. Germline V gives CDR1 MNHEY, CDR2 SMNVEV (reference sequence). CDR3 DNA sequence: TGTGCCAGCATACTGGGAAACACCATATATTTT. It encodes CASILGNTIYF.

In its sample, this clone ranks as medium-sized. This rearrangement joins TRBV6-4 to TRBJ2-2; a weak D match, TRBD2 (5 bases). The germline V gene has CDR1 MRHNA and CDR2 SNTAGT. V was shortened by 7 bases and J by 1 base, with 7 bases between the two germline ends. This CDR3 region has 13 residues. The CDR3 coding sequence is TGTGCCAGCAAGAGCGGGAACACCGGGGAGCTGTTTTTT. It encodes CASKSGNTGELFF.

V gene TRBV28 combines with J gene TRBJ2-3; D perhaps matches TRBD1 (6 bases). CDR3 size: 15 residues. Germline lookup yields CDR1 MDHEN and CDR2 SYDVKM. Trimming left V 9 bases short and J 2 bases short, with 18 bases between. CDR3 coding DNA: TGTGCCAGTTCCTCACCCAGGGGAGTCACAGATACGCAGTATTTT. Its translation is CASSSPRGVTDTQYF.

At least ten counts were recorded for this clone. The chain uses TRBV30 and TRBJ2-7; unclear D gene. This CDR3 contains 13 residues. Trimming took off 8 bases at V and 1 base at J, with 15 bases between the two ends. Germline V gives CDR1 GTSNPN, CDR2 SVGIG (reference sequence). The CDR3 sequence is CAMAVGYSYEQYF. The DNA of the CDR3 is TGTGCCATGGCAGTCGGGTATTCCTACGAGCAGTACTTC.